The following is a T cell receptor (beta chain) sequence with its context. This clone's antigen is unknown. Per-nucleotide qualities are absent, and no much larger clonotype sits a single base away. These data come from a study of response to subunit inactivated influenza vaccine (dated by TCRdb to the late 2010s). Concerning the study at large: Deep quantitative profiling of the T cell receptor repertoire was used in the study to follow responses to a trivalent subunit inactivated influenza vaccine.

Its CDR3 holds 17 amino acids, cysteine through phenylalanine. Only CDR3 DNA is held: 51 bases, read in frame from base 1. The paper as a whole reports these results and caveats: It was suggested by the authors that each seasonal influenza vaccination may recruit only a limited number of new T cells.

Library preparation was by RT-PCR. Sequenced using an Illumina HiSeq 2500. TCRdb redid the processing of the public reads, applying fastp at Q25 and MiXCR, and retained in-frame beta chains. Rows are unified per CDR3 protein, each entry keeping the most common DNA and genes. This sample holds hundreds of thousands of distinct CDR3 sequences; 15% to 19% were observed only once. The ten largest clones represent 11% of the sample. The starting material was PBMCs from blood, obtained approximately 13 days after vaccination. The chain employs TRBV12-2 and TRBJ2-1; the DNA was not used to check the table's D call, TRBD2. TRBV12-2 is reported as a pseudogene. The source is a man aged 50 to 60 who received an inactivated influenza vaccine. Donor details come from another sample of the same person, matched by shared clones. The CDR3 sequence is CASRASHTAGGLNEQFF. The sequenced DNA: TGTGCAAGTCGTGCTTCCCATACGGCGGGGGGGCTCAATGAGCAGTTCTTC.